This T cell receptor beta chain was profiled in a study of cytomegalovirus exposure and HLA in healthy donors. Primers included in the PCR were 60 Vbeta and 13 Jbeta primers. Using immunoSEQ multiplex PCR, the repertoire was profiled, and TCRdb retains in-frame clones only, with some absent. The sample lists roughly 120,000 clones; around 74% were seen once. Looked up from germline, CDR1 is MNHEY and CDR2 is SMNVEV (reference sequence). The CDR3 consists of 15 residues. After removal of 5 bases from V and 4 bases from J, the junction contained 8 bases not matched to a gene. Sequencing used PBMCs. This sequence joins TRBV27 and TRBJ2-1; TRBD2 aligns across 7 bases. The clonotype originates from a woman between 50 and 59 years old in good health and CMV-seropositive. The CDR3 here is CASSGSGVFYNEQFF. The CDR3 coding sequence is TGTGCCAGCAGTGGGAGCGGGGTTTTTTACAATGAGCAGTTCTTC.